This TCR beta chain was documented in a study of response to subunit inactivated influenza vaccine. Study-level results: The authors put forward the suggestion that each seasonal influenza vaccination may bring in only a limited number of new T cells.

From the RT-PCR reads, TCRdb called clonotypes with MiXCR, one entry per CDR3 protein. Of around 480,000 distinct CDR3 sequences in the sample, approximately 15% were seen once. This clonotype was counted between two and nine times. Antigen specificity is unknown. There are 15 residues in the CDR3. Germline V lookup: CDR1 LNHDA, CDR2 SQIVND (reference sequence). Trimming at V came to 5 bases and at J to 7 bases, leaving 9 bases not matched to a gene. The rearrangement links TRBV19 to TRBJ2-1; 9 bases agree with TRBD2. The material sequenced was CD4+ T cells sorted from PBMCs, taken around 25 months after vaccination. The TCR comes from a man aged 45 to 75 who received an inactivated influenza vaccine. The CDR3 DNA reads as TGTGCCAGTAGTGCACCGGGACTAGCCTTGAATGAGCAGTTCTTC. It translates to CASSAPGLALNEQFF.